This TCR beta chain stems from a study of shared clonotypes between healthy human individuals. An assay was performed, and its level was deep. In the source study's methods: Without quality scores, immunoSEQ junctional reads could not be filtered like full-length reads. Profiled with immunoSEQ multiplex PCR; TCRdb holds only in-frame clones, not every one. V and J calls and clone size are as listed in that table; D and trimming were resolved from the DNA. The repertoire holds 2 million to 3 million clones, with 93% as singletons. The CDR3 contains 13 residues. Deletions cut 5 bases from V and 7 bases from J, with 14 bases between. The germline CDR1 and CDR2 sequences are SGHAT and FQDESV (reference sequence).

The receptor was isolated from a man in his late teens or twenties in good health. Some clones in this sample may be carry-over from other donors' samples. The chain couples TRBV11-1 to TRBJ1-1, with D tentatively TRBD1 (6 bases). The sequenced material came from naive CD4+ T cells from PBMCs. Subset here: CD45RA+ positively selected. The CDR3 reads CASSVIQGGEAFF. The CDR3, as DNA: TGTGCCAGCAGCGTAATACAGGGCGGTGAAGCTTTCTTT.